The entry that follows covers one T cell receptor (beta chain) sequence. What it recognizes is unknown. The junction and the germline gene differ at one end; a read error may be behind it. This specimen belongs to a study of T cells in Graves' hyperthyroidism and ophthalmopathy. Study context: Sampling of peripheral blood happened at initial diagnosis, prior to any treatment. General study results and limits: Stable hyperthyroidism and ophthalmopathy were separated using 13 V-J signatures.

TCR beta CDR3 regions were amplified from RNA. The HTBI primer set served for first-round RT-PCR of the TCR CDR3. TCRdb ran MiXCR on the multiplex PCR reads and lists one entry per CDR3 protein. The sample lists about 620,000 distinct CDR3 sequences; under 20% were seen once. The study defined stable Graves' hyperthyroidism as no ophthalmopathy progression within 18 months. CDR3 length: 11 residues. Germline assignment: CDR1 SNHLY and CDR2 FYNNEI. The chain has TRBV2 and TRBJ2-6; no firm D call. Sample: blood. The source is a woman between 25 and 40 years old with Graves' hyperthyroidism. The chain's CDR3 is CASSPAYVLTF. CDR3 bases: TGTGCCAGCAGTCCGGCCTACGTCCTGACTTTC. The whole variable domain, remainder taken from reference TRBV2 and TRBJ2-6, is EPEVTQTPSHQVTQMGQEVILRCVPISNHLYFYWYRQILGQKVEFLVSFYNNEISEKSEIFDDQFSVERPDGSNFTLKIRSTKLEDSAMYFCASSPAYVLTFGAGSRLTVL.